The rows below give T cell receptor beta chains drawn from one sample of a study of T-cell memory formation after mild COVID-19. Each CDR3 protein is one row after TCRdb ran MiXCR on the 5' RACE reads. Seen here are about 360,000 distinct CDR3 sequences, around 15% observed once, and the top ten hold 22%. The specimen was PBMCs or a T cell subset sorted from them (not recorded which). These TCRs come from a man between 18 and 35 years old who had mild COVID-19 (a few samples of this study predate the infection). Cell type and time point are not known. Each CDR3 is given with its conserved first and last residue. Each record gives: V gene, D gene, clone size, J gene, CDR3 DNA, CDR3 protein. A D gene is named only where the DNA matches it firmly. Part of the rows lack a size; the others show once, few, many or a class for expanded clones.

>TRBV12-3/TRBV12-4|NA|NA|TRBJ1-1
TGTGCCAGCAGTTTAACCCCGCAGCAATGGTTGCCTGAAGCTTTCTTT
CASSLTPQQWLPEAFF
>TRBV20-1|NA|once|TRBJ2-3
TGCAGTGCTAGGATGCTTACTAGCACAGATACGCAGTATTTT
CSARMLTSTDTQYF
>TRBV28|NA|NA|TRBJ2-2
TGTGCCAGCAGTCCCACCTCCGGGGTGAACACCGGGGAGCTGTTTTTT
CASSPTSGVNTGELFF
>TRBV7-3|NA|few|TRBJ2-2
TGTGCCAGCAGCTTATTGGCCAGGGGGAACACCGGGGAGCTGTTTTTT
CASSLLARGNTGELFF
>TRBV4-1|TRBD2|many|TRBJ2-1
TGCGCCAGCAGCCAAGATCCGGGACTAGCGGGGGGCCTTCCGTTCTTC
CASSQDPGLAGGLPFF
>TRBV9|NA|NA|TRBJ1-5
TGTGCCAGCAGCGTTGGAGGCCGGAAGAATCAGCCCCAGCATTTT
CASSVGGRKNQPQHF
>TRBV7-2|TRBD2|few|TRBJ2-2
TGTGCCAGCACCCCCCCCGCTAGCGGGGGGGCCGGGGAGCTGTTTTTT
CASTPPASGGAGELFF
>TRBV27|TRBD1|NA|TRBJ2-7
TGTGCCAGCAGTTCGGGGGGACAGGGCTCCTACGAGCAGTACTTC
CASSSGGQGSYEQYF
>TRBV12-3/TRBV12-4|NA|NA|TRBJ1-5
TGTGCCAGCAGTTCAGGGAACAGGGGCAATCAGCCCCAGCATTTT
CASSSGNRGNQPQHF
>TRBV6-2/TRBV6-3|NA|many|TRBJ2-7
TGTGCCAGCAGAACCGGGACATGGACGAAAGGGCAGTACTTC
CASRTGTWTKGQYF
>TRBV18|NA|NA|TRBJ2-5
TGTGCCAGCTCACCACAACACAGGGTTATACAAGAGACCCAGTACTTC
CASSPQHRVIQETQYF
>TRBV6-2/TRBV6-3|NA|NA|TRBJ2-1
TGTGCCAGCAGTTACTCGACCTCACTCTACTCCTACAATGAGCAGTTCTTC
CASSYSTSLYSYNEQFF
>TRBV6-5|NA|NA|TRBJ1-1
TGTGCCAGCAGTTACCATGCAGGGTCAAACACTGAAGCTTTCTTT
CASSYHAGSNTEAFF
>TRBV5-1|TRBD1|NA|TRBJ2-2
TGCGCCATCTCCGACCCGGGACAGGGGGGAACCGGGGAGCTGTTTTTT
CAISDPGQGGTGELFF
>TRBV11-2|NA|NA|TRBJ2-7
TGTGCCAGCAGCTCCCGGACGGAGTACGAGCAGTACTTC
CASSSRTEYEQYF
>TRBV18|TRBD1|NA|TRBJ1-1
TGTGCCAGCTCACCTGGTTCAGGGGGTGGTGAAGCTTTCTTT
CASSPGSGGGEAFF
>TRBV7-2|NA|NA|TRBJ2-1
TGTGCCAGCAGCTTAGCGACGGGGAGGCAGTTCTTC
CASSLATGRQFF
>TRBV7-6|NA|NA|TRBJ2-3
TGTGCCAGCAGCCCATCGGTGGCCCGGTTGTATTTT
CASSPSVARLYF
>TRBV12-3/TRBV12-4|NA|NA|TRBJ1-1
TGTGCCAGCAGTTTCGGGCTTACTGAAGCTTTCTTT
CASSFGLTEAFF
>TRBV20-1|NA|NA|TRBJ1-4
TGCAGTGCTAGAGGTAGCGACGGGCCCCTCCGGGAAAAACTGTTTTTT
CSARGSDGPLREKLFF
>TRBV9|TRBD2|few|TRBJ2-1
TGTGCCAGCAGCGAGAGGACTAGAGGGGAGCAGTTCTTC
CASSERTRGEQFF
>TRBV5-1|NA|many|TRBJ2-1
TGCGCCAGCAGCTTCCACGAGCAGTTCTTC
CASSFHEQFF
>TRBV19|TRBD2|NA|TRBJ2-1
TGTGCCAGTAGTATCCATGCGGGGGGGAGCAATGAGCAGTTCTTC
CASSIHAGGSNEQFF
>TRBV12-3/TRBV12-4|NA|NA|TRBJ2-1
TGTGCCAGCAGTTTAGGACAGGCTGGGCCAATTGAGCAGTTCTTC
CASSLGQAGPIEQFF
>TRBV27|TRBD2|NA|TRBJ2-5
TGTGCCAGCAGCAGGACTGGGCGGGGGGGCCATGAGACCCAGTACTTC
CASSRTGRGGHETQYF
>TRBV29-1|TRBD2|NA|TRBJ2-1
TGCAGCGTTGAAGGGGAAGCGGGGGGCCCATACAATGAGCAGTTCTTC
CSVEGEAGGPYNEQFF
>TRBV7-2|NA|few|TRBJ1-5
TGTGCCAGCAGCCCGTCACGGGGGGAACAGCCCCAGCATTTT
CASSPSRGEQPQHF
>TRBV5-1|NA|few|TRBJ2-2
TGCGCCAGCGGCAGGGCGACGAACACCGGGGAGCTGTTTTTT
CASGRATNTGELFF
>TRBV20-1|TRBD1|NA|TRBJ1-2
TGCAGTGCCAGAGCTTCGTGGGACAGGGACTATGGCTACACCTTC
CSARASWDRDYGYTF
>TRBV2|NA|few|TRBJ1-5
TGTGCCAGCAGTATCGGGGACCCAGATCAGCCCCAGCATTTT
CASSIGDPDQPQHF
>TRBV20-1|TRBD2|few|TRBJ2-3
TGCAGTGCTGGGGGACTAGCCCATTCGGATACGCAGTATTTT
CSAGGLAHSDTQYF
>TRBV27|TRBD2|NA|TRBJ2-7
TGTGCCAGCAGGATCGGTCTAGCGGGCTCCTACGAGCAGTACTTC
CASRIGLAGSYEQYF
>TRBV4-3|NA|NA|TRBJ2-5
TGCGCCAGCAGCCAAGAGTATACGGGACGTACCCAAGAGACCCAGTACTTC
CASSQEYTGRTQETQYF
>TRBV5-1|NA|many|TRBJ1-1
TGCGCCAGCAGTTTGACCCCCTCTTGGAACACTGAAGCTTTCTTT
CASSLTPSWNTEAFF
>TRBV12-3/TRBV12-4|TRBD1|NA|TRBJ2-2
TGTGCCAGCAGGGGACAGGAAACCGGGGAGCTGTTTTTT
CASRGQETGELFF
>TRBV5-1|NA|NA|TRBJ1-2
TGCGCCAGCAGCTTGGACCGGACCGACTATGGCTACACCTTC
CASSLDRTDYGYTF